Below, 29 T cell receptor beta chains from the same sample are listed, as sequenced in a study of a mutant IDH1 vaccine in newly diagnosed glioma. Here immunoSEQ multiplex PCR was the method, and the copy in TCRdb shows in-frame clones only, minus some. The sample has roughly 86,000 clones; 70% to 90% are singletons. Time point indicated: week 47, end of study. Vaccine doses each comprised 300 ug of mutant IDH1 20-mer peptide, with topical imiquimod. Their antigen targets remain unknown. The sample was PBMCs, taken from a glioma patient whose treatment included an IDH1 peptide vaccine. Every receptor here comes from a man aged 35-49 years with glioma.

The gene calls are TRBV30 and TRBJ2-5, with D hard to call. The germline V gene has CDR1 GTSNPN and CDR2 SVGIG (reference sequence). V lost 2 bases to trimming and J lost 4 bases, with 11 bases between them. This CDR3 has 13 amino acids. The CDR3 protein is CAWSKDGGETQYF. In nucleotides, the CDR3 is TGTGCCTGGAGTAAGGACGGTGGAGAGACCCAGTACTTC.

The rearrangement joins TRBV4-3 to TRBJ2-3; no firm D call. Trimming pared 3 bases from V and 5 bases from J, leaving 21 bases between. The CDR3 covers 17 residues. Per the germline V gene, CDR1 is LGHNA and CDR2 is YSLEER. CDR3 nucleotides: TGCGCCAGCAGCCAGGGCGCGACCTCCAATCGGGTAGATACGCAGTATTTT. Its translation is CASSQGATSNRVDTQYF.

The chain employs TRBV2 and TRBJ1-1; a possible D gene is TRBD1 (5 bases). The CDR3 consists of 13 residues. From germline, CDR1 is SNHLY and CDR2 FYNNEI. V was cut by 6 bases and J by 1 base, with 9 bases left in between. This CDR3 is CASRTGTNTEAFF. The CDR3 nucleotides are TGTGCCAGCAGGACCGGGACGAACACTGAAGCTTTCTTT.

This clone was detected only a few times. The chain employs TRBV7-2 and TRBJ1-5, with D maybe TRBD1 (5 bases). The germline CDR1 and CDR2 sequences are SGHTA and FQGNSA. CDR3 length equals 16 residues. The germline V and J ends were trimmed by 1 base and 1 base, with 11 bases remaining between them. CDR3 sequence: CASSLEGRRSNQPQHF. The CDR3 DNA sequence: TGTGCCAGCAGCTTAGAGGGACGGCGGAGCAATCAGCCCCAGCATTTT.

As DNA, the CDR3 is TGTGCCAGCAGCCCGAAGCGTCGCACCGGGGAGCTGTTTTTT. This translates into CASSPKRRTGELFF. The rearrangement links TRBV11-1 to TRBJ2-2, with D unresolved. The germline gives CDR1 SGHAT, CDR2 FQDESV (reference sequence). Trimming stripped 5 bases from V and 4 bases from J, with 11 bases between. CDR3 size: 14 residues.

The rearrangement links TRBV2 to TRBJ2-7, with 10 nucleotides matching TRBD1. The germline V gene has CDR1 SNHLY and CDR2 FYNNEI. CDR3 length: 15 amino acids. The V segment lost 7 bases and the J segment 2 bases; nucleotides outside the gene matches: 8. This CDR3 reads CASTERDRGTYEQYF. Written as DNA, the CDR3 is TGTGCCAGCACCGAACGGGACAGGGGAACCTACGAGCAGTACTTC. Filled out from reference TRBV2 and TRBJ2-7, the complete variable domain reads EPEVTQTPSHQVTQMGQEVILRCVPISNHLYFYWYRQILGQKVEFLVSFYNNEISEKSEIFDDQFSVERPDGSNFTLKIRSTKLEDSAMYFCASTERDRGTYEQYFGPGTRLTVT.

On this clone itself: At the DNA level, this CDR3 is encoded by other sequences in the same sample as well. The V call is TRBV4-3, the J call TRBJ2-7, with 12 bases fitting TRBD2. The CDR3 covers 16 residues. Trimming at V came to 3 bases and at J to 0 bases, leaving 3 bases not matched to a gene. The V gene's germline CDR1 is LGHNA and CDR2 YSLEER. The CDR3 sequence: CASSQGLAGSSYEQYF. The CDR3 DNA reads TGCGCCAGCAGCCAGGGACTAGCGGGTAGCTCCTACGAGCAGTACTTC.

The chain joins TRBV28 to TRBJ2-7, with D tentatively TRBD2 (5 bases). Per germline, CDR1 MDHEN and CDR2 SYDVKM. Trimming cost V 5 bases and J 1 base, with 12 bases left between them. The CDR3 is 14 amino acids. This chain's CDR3 is CASSLLPGSYEQYF. The CDR3 bases are TGTGCCAGCAGTCTACTCCCGGGGTCCTACGAGCAGTACTTC. Using reference TRBV28 and TRBJ2-7 for the parts outside the CDR3, the full variable domain is DVKVTQSSRYLVKRTGEKVFLECVQDMDHENMFWYRQDPGLGLRLIYFSYDVKMKEKGDIPEGYSVSREKKERFSLILESASTNQTSMYLCASSLLPGSYEQYFGPGTRLTVT.

V is TRBV12-2 and J is TRBJ2-7; the D call of TRBD2 is as the table states it, not checked on the DNA. TRBV12-2 is assigned pseudogene status. CDR3 size: 17 residues. DNA for the CDR3: TGTGCAAGTCGCTTAGGAGGAGGCGGGAGGGCCCTCTACGAGCAGTACTTC. This gives the protein CASRLGGGGRALYEQYF.

The chain uses TRBV9 and TRBJ2-1; D might be TRBD1 or TRBD2, each matching 5 bases. Per germline, CDR1 SGDLS and CDR2 YYNGEE. Trimming removed 4 bases at V and 3 bases at J, with 14 bases between. This CDR3 is built from 15 residues. CDR3 sequence: CASSSSGTDYNEQFF. In DNA form, the CDR3 reads TGTGCCAGCAGCTCTTCCGGGACGGACTACAATGAGCAGTTCTTC.

CDR3 amino acids: CASSQEGGTSNEQFF. The CDR3 DNA sequence: TGCGCCAGCAGCCAAGAGGGAGGGACTAGCAATGAGCAGTTCTTC. The chain has TRBV4-1 and TRBJ2-1; 8 bases align to TRBD2. The CDR3 is 15 amino acids. V was pared by 0 bases and J by 6 bases, with 4 bases of the junction left unmatched. CDR1 and CDR2 from the germline V gene are MGHRA and YSYEKL.

This chain joins TRBV7-9 and TRBJ2-1, with 10 bases aligning to TRBD2. J lost 9 bases, V lost 3 bases, and 8 bases had no gene match. Germline CDR1 SEHNR, CDR2 FQNEAQ (reference sequence). This CDR3 comprises 15 residues. The CDR3 here is CASSFGLAEGGEQFF. The CDR3, as DNA: TGTGCCAGCAGCTTCGGACTAGCGGAGGGGGGTGAGCAGTTCTTC.

This sequence joins TRBV7-6 and TRBJ2-7; D unclear. V lost 4 bases and J 3 bases, leaving 16 bases between the germline ends. In germline, CDR1 is SGHVS, CDR2 FNYEAQ. The CDR3 has 15 residues. The CDR3, as DNA: TGTGCCAGCAGCTCGAACCTTGGGCCGTACTACGAGCAGTACTTC. Its protein is CASSSNLGPYYEQYF.

The CDR3 nucleotides read TGTGCCAGTAGGGAGACAGCCCCCGGAATCCAGACCCAGTACTTC. Its protein product is CASRETAPGIQTQYF. The chain has TRBV19 and TRBJ2-5; weak D call: TRBD1 (5 bases). The germline CDR1 and CDR2 sequences are LNHDA and SQIVND (reference sequence). With 6 bases removed from V and 6 bases from J, the gap between germline ends came to 20 bases. This CDR3 has 15 amino acids.

This sequence joins TRBV9 and TRBJ2-1; D is ambiguous. This CDR3 contains 15 residues. The germline V gene encodes CDR1 SGDLS and CDR2 YYNGEE. The germline V and J ends were trimmed by 3 bases and 2 bases, with 12 bases remaining between them. The CDR3 here is CASSGTLVAYNEQFF. The CDR3 nucleotides are TGTGCCAGCAGCGGAACCCTAGTGGCCTACAATGAGCAGTTCTTC.

This clone was recorded a few times. The V gene is TRBV2, the J gene TRBJ2-6, with D perhaps assigned TRBD1 or TRBD2 (5 bases each). The V gene's germline CDR1 is SNHLY and CDR2 FYNNEI. This CDR3 is built from 14 residues. Trimming took off 6 bases at V and 4 bases at J, with 10 bases between the two ends. The CDR3 loop reads CASRQGTGANVLTF. The CDR3 coding sequence is TGTGCCAGCAGACAAGGGACCGGGGCCAACGTCCTGACTTTC. Full variable domain (rest looked up from reference TRBV2 and TRBJ2-6): EPEVTQTPSHQVTQMGQEVILRCVPISNHLYFYWYRQILGQKVEFLVSFYNNEISEKSEIFDDQFSVERPDGSNFTLKIRSTKLEDSAMYFCASRQGTGANVLTFGAGSRLTVL.

The chain employs TRBV4-3 and TRBJ1-2, with 7 positions matching TRBD1. Trimming cost V 4 bases and J 4 bases; bases outside gene matches: 9. The CDR3 covers 15 residues. Germline V gives CDR1 LGHNA, CDR2 YSLEER. CDR3 sequence (DNA): TGCGCCAGCAGCCTTACAGGGGCGCGGGTCTATGGCTACACCTTC. Translating gives CASSLTGARVYGYTF.

This clone came up a few times. This chain connects TRBV5-1 to TRBJ1-4; 8 bases match TRBD1. This CDR3 is 14 amino acids long. Germline V lookup: CDR1 SGHRS, CDR2 YFSETQ. Losses at the gene ends were 4 bases for V and 5 bases for J; bases not matched to a gene: 4. The CDR3 protein is CASSMQGANEKLFF. As DNA, the CDR3 is TGCGCCAGCAGCATGCAGGGGGCCAATGAAAAACTGTTTTTT.

The CDR3 region has the DNA TGCAGCGTTGAAGAGGCGGCCAGGGGGCAAGGCGAGCAGTACTTC. This codes for CSVEEAARGQGEQYF. The chain combines TRBV29-1 with TRBJ2-5; 8 bases line up with TRBD1. The J call could be wrong; TRBJ2-7 is a better fit for the DNA end. CDR3 length equals 15 residues. Germline CDR1 is SQVTM and CDR2 is ANQGSEA.

The CDR3: CASSSRRGLTTDTQYF. The DNA for the CDR3 is TGTGCCAGCAGCTCCCGGCGGGGCTTGACCACAGATACGCAGTATTTT. V gene TRBV7-2 combines with J gene TRBJ2-3; tentative D call: TRBD2 (6 bases). The germline V gene encodes CDR1 SGHTA and CDR2 FQGNSA. The length of the CDR3 is 16 residues. Between the trimmed V and J ends, which lost 4 bases and 2 bases, there was a span of 16 bases. The whole variable domain, remainder taken from reference TRBV7-2 and TRBJ2-3, is GAGVSQSPSNKVTEKGKDVELRCDPISGHTALYWYRQSLGQGLEFLIYFQGNSAPDKSGLPSDRFSAERTGGSVSTLTIQRTQQEDSAVYLCASSSRRGLTTDTQYFGPGTRLTVL.

This clone was seen only a few times. This chain links TRBV7-9 with TRBJ1-1, with D hard to call. V was shortened by 2 bases and J by 5 bases, with 15 bases between the two germline ends. The germline V gene encodes CDR1 SEHNR and CDR2 FQNEAQ (reference sequence). This CDR3 region has 15 residues. The CDR3 sequence is CASSLRVAGRTEAFF. The CDR3 nucleotides read TGTGCCAGCAGCTTACGTGTGGCAGGCCGGACTGAAGCTTTCTTT. Full variable domain (missing parts from reference TRBV7-9 and TRBJ1-1): DTGVSQNPRHKITKRGQNVTFRCDPISEHNRLYWYRQTLGQGPEFLTYFQNEAQLEKSRLLSDRFSAERPKGSFSTLEIQRTEQGDSAMYLCASSLRVAGRTEAFFGQGTRLTVV.

V and J are TRBV29-1 and TRBJ1-2; 9 bases line up with TRBD1. Looked up from germline, CDR1 is SQVTM and CDR2 is ANQGSEA. This CDR3 is 14 amino acids long. V lost 5 bases and J lost 3; bases outside the gene matches: 7. CDR3 sequence (DNA): TGCAGCGTTTTAGTAACAGGGGGCTACTATGGCTACACCTTC. Protein product: CSVLVTGGYYGYTF.

The chain is built from TRBV29-1 and TRBJ1-4, with a weak D call TRBD1 (5 bases). The germline V gene has CDR1 SQVTM and CDR2 ANQGSEA. V was trimmed by 6 bases and J by 8 bases, leaving 16 bases between them. There are 13 residues in the CDR3. The CDR3 coding sequence is TGCAGCGTGGGGGAGGGACTCAGAGAAAAACTGTTTTTT. It encodes CSVGEGLREKLFF.

V usage is TRBV29-1 and J usage is TRBJ2-3; D possibly uses TRBD1 or TRBD2 (5 bases each). Germline-derived CDR1 and CDR2 are SQVTM and ANQGSEA. This CDR3 has 14 amino acids. Trimming took 1 base from V and 4 from J, leaving 12 bases between them. DNA of the CDR3: TGCAGCGTTGAAGGACTGGGGACCGCAGATACGCAGTATTTT. This codes for CSVEGLGTADTQYF.

The chain combines TRBV28 with TRBJ1-2; 7 bases match TRBD1. This CDR3 has 13 amino acids. In germline, CDR1 is MDHEN, CDR2 SYDVKM. Germline trimming cut 2 bases from V and 3 bases from J; bases unmatched to any gene: 0. The CDR3 protein is CASSLTGDYGYTF. The CDR3 DNA is TGTGCCAGCAGTTTAACAGGGGACTATGGCTACACCTTC.

This clone was seen a handful of times. The rearrangement uses TRBV5-4 and TRBJ1-5; 8 bases agree with TRBD1. J lost 1 base, V lost 3 bases, and 0 bases had no gene match. Germline V gene data show CDR1 as SGHNT and CDR2 as YYREEE (reference sequence). The CDR3 runs 14 residues. As DNA, the CDR3 is TGTGCCAGCAGCTCAGGGGGCAGCAATCAGCCCCAGCATTTT. It translates to CASSSGGSNQPQHF.

This rearrangement joins TRBV28 to TRBJ1-1; D gene uncertain. The CDR3 covers 12 residues. V was cut by 8 bases and J by 5 bases, with 12 bases left in between. Germline assignment: CDR1 MDHEN and CDR2 SYDVKM. CDR3 residues: CASGPGRTEAFF. The CDR3 DNA reads as TGTGCCAGCGGCCCGGGAAGGACTGAAGCTTTCTTT. Full variable domain (rest looked up from reference TRBV28 and TRBJ1-1): DVKVTQSSRYLVKRTGEKVFLECVQDMDHENMFWYRQDPGLGLRLIYFSYDVKMKEKGDIPEGYSVSREKKERFSLILESASTNQTSMYLCASGPGRTEAFFGQGTRLTVV.

This clone showed up just once. This chain joins TRBV23-1 and TRBJ1-1; D is possibly TRBD1 (5 bases). TRBV23-1 is sorted into the ORF group, with uncertain function. Trimming shortened V by 9 bases and J by 2 bases, and 16 bases separated the two germline ends. CDR3 length: 14 amino acids. The CDR3 bases are TGCGCCAGTCCGCAAGAGGGGCTTAACACTGAAGCTTTCTTT. This encodes CASPQEGLNTEAFF.

The V gene is TRBV19, the J gene TRBJ2-2; D is undetermined. Germline V CDR1 and CDR2: LNHDA, SQIVND (reference sequence). Trimming left V 4 bases short and J 0 bases short, with 6 bases between. This CDR3 comprises 14 residues. The CDR3 here is CASSTQANTGELFF. CDR3 DNA sequence: TGTGCCAGTAGTACTCAGGCGAACACCGGGGAGCTGTTTTTT. The full variable domain, completed using reference TRBV19 and TRBJ2-2, is DGGITQSPKYLFRKEGQNVTLSCEQNLNHDAMYWYRQDPGQGLRLIYYSQIVNDFQKGDIAEGYSVSREKKESFPLTVTSAQKNPTAFYLCASSTQANTGELFFGEGSRLTVL.